The text below deals with one T cell receptor (beta chain). Its antigen specificity is not known. Because the CDR3 is missing its conserved closing phenylalanine or tryptophan, this is likely a read error. These data come from a study of tumor and adjacent non-tumor tissue in lung cancer (dated by TCRdb to the late 2010s). Concerning the study at large: Of the cohort, over 9 patients had adenocarcinoma, 2 had squamous cell carcinoma and 1 had small cell lung cancer. Ages among the approximately 15 patients ranged from about 31 to 76 years, there were around 10 men and 5 women, and disease was at TNM stage I to III. A total of some 130,000,000 productive TCRbeta reads were generated by sequencing, corresponding to an average of approximately 4 million reads per sample. The study compared bulk TCRbeta repertoires between lung tumor tissue and matched distant non-tumor lung tissue from about 14 lung cancer patients. For each patient, one tumor sample and one normal lung sample were taken, giving approximately 29 paired specimens that underwent TCRbeta CDR3 sequencing. Overall study outcomes, separate from this receptor: Only 15 patients were included in the cohort, and the need for larger samples and more detailed clinical data was noted by the authors. In normal lung, the top 100 clones accounted for a significantly larger cumulative share of the repertoire than in tumor tissue. Peripheral blood was not sequenced, so blood TCRbeta repertoires were not examined in the lung cancer patients of the study. TCR diversity was significantly higher in younger patients, and higher tumor TCR diversity was associated with shorter overall and disease-free survival. Tumor tissue showed significantly greater TCR diversity (inverse Simpson) than normal lung tissue (about 410 vs 180, P = 0.0075, Mann-Whitney U test). Neither the sequencing platform nor unique molecular identifiers are mentioned in the methods.

The library was made by multiplex PCR. TCRdb shows the sequencer as Illumina HiSeq 2500. TCRbeta libraries were constructed through three rounds of nested PCR with primers (Table S4) according to protocols modified from ARM-PCR. Before sequencing, PCR products in the 200-500 bp range were cut out of the gel and cleaned up using the QIAquick gel extraction kit. For the original study's pipeline: Reads were cleaned with Trimmomatic, merged with FLASH into complete CDR3 sequences, and assigned to V(D)J germline segments with MiTCR. VDJtools was used to compute clonal diversity as the inverse Simpson's index. Productive reads were defined as in-frame sequences without a premature stop codon. TCRdb redid the processing of the public reads, applying fastp at Q25 and MiXCR, and retained in-frame beta chains. Under each unique CDR3 protein, matching rows form one entry showing the most common genes and DNA. The V and J calls and clone size come from TCRdb's table, not from the authors' own analysis. The sample profile shows 65,000 to 75,000 distinct CDR3 sequences; 76% of them were found once. The ten most abundant clones make up 45% of the sample.

The junction shows trimming of 0 bases on V and 9 bases on J, plus 18 bases between the germline ends. According to the germline V gene, CDR1 reads MNHEY and CDR2 reads SVGAGI. The CDR3 is 15 amino acids in total, end residues counted. Just the 45-base CDR3 DNA is kept, in frame starting at base 1. RNA was extracted from bulk unsorted tissue and checked for quality with a NanoDrop ND-1000 and an Agilent 2100. The normal lung samples consisted of distant non-tumor tissue collected more than 3 cm from the tumor edge. Donors were newly diagnosed lung cancer patients admitted for thoracic surgery in China between August and November 2014, without prior chemotherapy. Patients who had received previous radiotherapy or chemotherapy, or who had another concurrent cancer, were excluded from the study. Pieces of surgical tissue measuring about 1-2 cm3 were kept in RNAlater solution and stored at -80 degrees C until use.

This sequence originates from a man in his sixties with non-small cell lung cancer. Here the chain combines TRBV6-5 and TRBJ2-7; no confident D gene assignment can be made. The sample taken for sequencing was distant non-tumor lung tissue. The base sequence is TGTGCCAGCAGTTACTCGAGGCGAGAGACGGCCGCGCAGTACCTC. This translates into CASSYSRRETAAQYL.